This entry concerns a single T cell receptor beta chain. No antigen is known for it. The V gene end was trimmed by 1 base and the J gene end by 10 bases; junction bases not matched to a gene: 14. The length of the CDR3 is 17 residues. The germline gives CDR1 LGHDT, CDR2 YNNKEL (reference sequence). CD8+CD57+ cell expansion, shown by flow cytometry, had occurred in the patients selected for sequencing. The data are from a study of CD8+CD57+ T cells in acquired aplastic anemia. Overall study: 3.2 ug was the average amount of DNA from sorted CD4+ and CD8+ cells.

It was genomic DNA that served as the template for profiling TCR beta VDJ and CDR3. TCRdb independently ran MiXCR on the reads; one entry per CDR3 protein. The sample records approximately 180,000 distinct CDR3 sequences, approximately 48% being singletons. Whole-study findings and limits: Statistical testing detected no significant gap in CD8+ Simpson's diversity between patients and controls. Shared by patients and controls, some 29 CD8+ CDR3s were abundant in patients.

The rearrangement uses TRBV3-1 and TRBJ1-5; TRBD1 matches at 9 bases. Sample: sorted CD4+, CD8+, or CD8+CD57+ T cells (not recorded which) from PBMCs. The TCR sequence derives from a human donor with aplastic anemia. This CDR3 is CASSQAGGRQGGGPQHF. Here the CDR3 DNA reads TGTGCCAGCAGCCAAGCGGGGGGTAGACAGGGGGGCGGCCCCCAGCATTTT.